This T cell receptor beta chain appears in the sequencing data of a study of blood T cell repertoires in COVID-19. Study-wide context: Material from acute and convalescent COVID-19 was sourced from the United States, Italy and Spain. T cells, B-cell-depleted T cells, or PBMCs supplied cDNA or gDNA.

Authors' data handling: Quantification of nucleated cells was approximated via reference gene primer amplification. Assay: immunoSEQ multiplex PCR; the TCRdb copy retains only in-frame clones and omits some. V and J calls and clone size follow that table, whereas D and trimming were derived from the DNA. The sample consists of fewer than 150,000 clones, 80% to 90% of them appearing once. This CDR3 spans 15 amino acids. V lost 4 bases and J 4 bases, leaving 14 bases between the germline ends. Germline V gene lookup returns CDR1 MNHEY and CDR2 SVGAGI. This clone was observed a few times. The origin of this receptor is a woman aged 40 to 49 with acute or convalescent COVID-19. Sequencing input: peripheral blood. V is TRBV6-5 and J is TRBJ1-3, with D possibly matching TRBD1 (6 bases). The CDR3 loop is CASSSPTGSGNTIYF. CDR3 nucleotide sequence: TGTGCCAGCAGTTCGCCCACAGGGTCCGGAAACACCATATATTTT.